These 30 T cell receptor beta chains were all obtained from the same sample, sequenced in a study of T cell responses to AZD1222 COVID-19 vaccine. Measured with immunoSEQ multiplex PCR; TCRdb has only the in-frame clones, and not every one. The sample lists more than 95,000 clones; about 90% were seen once. The sequencing used peripheral blood, collected on day 0 of AZD1222 vaccination. These receptor sequences come from an adult in good health.

The chain recombines TRBV6-4 with TRBJ2-1, with D uncertain. The V end lost 5 bases, the J end lost 4 bases, and 12 bases lay between the germline ends. This CDR3 comprises 14 residues. Per germline, CDR1 MRHNA and CDR2 SNTAGT. The CDR3 protein is CASSPASSYNEQFF. CDR3 in DNA: TGTGCCAGCAGTCCGGCTTCCAGTTACAATGAGCAGTTCTTC.

This chain uses TRBV27 with TRBJ2-7; no clear D gene. Germline loops: CDR1 MNHEY, CDR2 SMNVEV (reference sequence). The germline V and J ends were trimmed by 5 bases and 2 bases, with 4 bases remaining between them. The CDR3 is made up of 11 amino acids. The CDR3 spells CASSHAYEQYF. DNA of the CDR3: TGTGCCAGCAGTCACGCCTACGAGCAGTACTTC.

The V call is TRBV7-9, the J call TRBJ2-1; no reliable D call. Germline loops: CDR1 SEHNR, CDR2 FQNEAQ (reference sequence). Trimming shortened V by 1 base and J by 7 bases, and 5 bases separated the two germline ends. The CDR3 contains 12 residues. The CDR3 region has the DNA TGTGCCAGCAGCTTAGTTTATAATGAGCAGTTCTTC. The encoded protein is CASSLVYNEQFF.

V and J are TRBV19 and TRBJ2-5; 11 positions match TRBD2. The CDR3 is 14 residues long. J gave up 3 bases and V 5 bases, and 2 bases lay outside the gene matches. Germline CDR1 LNHDA, CDR2 SQIVND (reference sequence). The CDR3 here is CASSLGLAEETQYF. CDR3 DNA: TGTGCCAGTAGTCTGGGACTAGCGGAAGAGACCCAGTACTTC. Supplemented by reference TRBV19 and TRBJ2-5, the full variable domain reads DGGITQSPKYLFRKEGQNVTLSCEQNLNHDAMYWYRQDPGQGLRLIYYSQIVNDFQKGDIAEGYSVSREKKESFPLTVTSAQKNPTAFYLCASSLGLAEETQYFGPGTRLLVL.

The chain is built from TRBV18 and TRBJ1-3; perhaps TRBD1 as D (5 bases). CDR1 is KGHSH and CDR2 is LQKENI in the germline V gene. The ends were cut back, 1 base at V and 0 bases at J, with 13 bases in the middle. The CDR3 sequence is 17 residues long. The CDR3 bases are TGTGCCAGCTCACCACTCATCAAGGGGAACTCTGGAAACACCATATATTTT. It is translated as CASSPLIKGNSGNTIYF.

This sequence joins TRBV5-4 and TRBJ2-3; the D is unclear. From germline, CDR1 is SGHNT and CDR2 YYREEE (reference sequence). Trimming stripped 6 bases from V and 5 bases from J, with 13 bases between. This CDR3 contains 13 residues. CDR3 nucleotide sequence: TGTGCCAGCACGACGGCGGCTAAAGATACGCAGTATTTT. It translates to CASTTAAKDTQYF.

The V gene is TRBV6-5, the J gene TRBJ1-1, with D possibly TRBD1 on 5 matching bases. Germline V gene lookup returns CDR1 MNHEY and CDR2 SVGAGI. Trimming cost V 11 bases and J 2 bases, with 12 bases left between them. There are 12 residues in the CDR3. The CDR3 loop reads CAFLDRNTEAFF. The CDR3 DNA sequence: TGTGCCTTTTTAGACAGAAACACTGAAGCTTTCTTT.

This clone was counted once. The rearrangement uses TRBV7-9 and TRBJ1-4; the D is unclear. The V end lost 1 base, the J end lost 6 bases, and 12 bases lay between the germline ends. The length of the CDR3 is 15 residues. CDR1 SEHNR and CDR2 FQNEAQ come from the germline V gene (reference sequence). DNA of the CDR3: TGTGCCAGCAGCTTAGGCCAGAGCAGATATGAAAAACTGTTTTTT. Residues: CASSLGQSRYEKLFF.

The chain uses TRBV6-5 and TRBJ2-3, with 7 bases aligning to TRBD1. This CDR3 has 14 amino acids. Germline V lookup: CDR1 MNHEY, CDR2 SVGAGI. The trim removed 6 bases at V and 3 bases at J, leaving 6 bases unmatched. CDR3 sequence reads: CASSPSRGTDTQYF. The CDR3 DNA sequence: TGTGCCAGCAGCCCAAGCAGGGGGACAGATACGCAGTATTTT.

This chain joins TRBV12-5 and TRBJ2-7; perhaps D is TRBD1 or TRBD2 (6 bases each). The CDR3 is 14 amino acids. Germline-derived CDR1 and CDR2 are LGHNT and FRNRAP. V was cut by 9 bases and J by 5 bases, with 20 bases left in between. CDR3 amino acids: CASPVGGIPHEQYF. The CDR3 DNA sequence: TGTGCTAGCCCTGTAGGGGGGATCCCCCACGAGCAGTACTTC.

The rearrangement joins TRBV29-1 to TRBJ2-5; weak D call: TRBD2 (5 bases). This CDR3 contains 13 residues. Germline V gives CDR1 SQVTM, CDR2 ANQGSEA. V lost 1 base and J 5 bases, leaving 11 bases between the germline ends. As DNA, the CDR3 is TGCAGCGTTGAAGGGCGGCGGAGGGAGACCCAGTACTTC. It encodes CSVEGRRRETQYF.

The CDR3 sequence: CASSLSPTEAFF. The DNA for the CDR3 is TGTGCCAGCAGCTTGTCCCCCACTGAAGCTTTCTTT. This chain uses TRBV5-6 with TRBJ1-1; no reliable D call. Germline V gene sequence: CDR1 SGHDT, CDR2 YYEEEE. The CDR3 extends over 12 amino acids. V gave up 1 base and J gave up 4 bases, with 5 bases separating them.

The gene calls are TRBV13 and TRBJ2-4, with 8 bases identical to TRBD2. Unmatched junction bases numbered 5, after V lost 5 bases and J lost 11 bases. The germline CDR1 and CDR2 sequences are PRHDT and FYEKMQ (reference sequence). This CDR3 is built from 12 residues. CDR3 protein: CASSPRGGVQYF. CDR3 DNA: TGTGCCAGCAGCCCCCGGGGGGGGGTTCAGTACTTC. Full variable domain (missing parts from reference TRBV13 and TRBJ2-4): AAGVIQSPRHLIKEKRETATLKCYPIPRHDTVYWYQQGPGQDPQFLISFYEKMQSDKGSIPDRFSAQQFSDYHSELNMSSLELGDSALYFCASSPRGGVQYFGAGTRLSVL.

The chain carries TRBV5-1 and TRBJ1-2, with TRBD1 matching over 7 bases. The germline CDR1 and CDR2 sequences are SGHRS and YFSETQ. The V gene end was trimmed by 2 bases and the J gene end by 7 bases; junction bases not matched to a gene: 5. There are 13 residues in the CDR3. The CDR3 here is CASSFDRVGGYTF. CDR3 nucleotides: TGCGCCAGCAGCTTCGACAGGGTGGGTGGCTACACCTTC.

This clone was observed a few times. The chain employs TRBV4-1 and TRBJ1-2; 7 bases map to TRBD1. Germline values: CDR1 MGHRA, CDR2 YSYEKL. The junction had 9 bases not matched to a gene; V was cut back by 4 bases and J by 4 bases. The CDR3 consists of 15 residues. This chain's CDR3 is CASSPGQWTAYGYTF. CDR3 DNA: TGCGCCAGCAGCCCGGGACAGTGGACGGCCTATGGCTACACCTTC.

This chain joins TRBV5-1 and TRBJ2-7, with D tentatively TRBD2 (6 bases). Germline V CDR1 and CDR2: SGHRS, YFSETQ. This CDR3 has 17 residues. V dropped 0 bases and J dropped 0 bases, with 16 bases sitting between them. In DNA, the CDR3 is TGCGCCAGCAGCTTGGGTCATGGGCGGGAAAGCTCCTACGAGCAGTACTTC. Translated, it gives CASSLGHGRESSYEQYF.

J is TRBJ1-1 and V is TRBV2; D remains unclear. The germline V gene encodes CDR1 SNHLY and CDR2 FYNNEI. V gave up 6 bases and J gave up 3 bases, with 11 bases separating them. The CDR3 is 13 amino acids. The DNA for the CDR3 is TGTGCCAGCAGCGCTAGCGGATACACTGAAGCTTTCTTT. Its translation: CASSASGYTEAFF. The whole variable domain, remainder taken from reference TRBV2 and TRBJ1-1, is EPEVTQTPSHQVTQMGQEVILRCVPISNHLYFYWYRQILGQKVEFLVSFYNNEISEKSEIFDDQFSVERPDGSNFTLKIRSTKLEDSAMYFCASSASGYTEAFFGQGTRLTVV.

To note about this clone: Other DNA sequences from this sample encode an identical CDR3 as well. The chain combines TRBV18 with TRBJ1-4; D perhaps matches TRBD1 (6 bases). This CDR3 region has 14 residues. The V gene lost 6 bases and the J gene lost 0 bases, with 8 bases spanning the gap. CDR1 is KGHSH and CDR2 is LQKENI in the germline V gene. CDR3 nucleotide sequence: TGTGCCAGCTCGCCAGGGGCAACTAATGAAAAACTGTTTTTT. Its protein is CASSPGATNEKLFF.

Worth noting for this clone: This sample includes further DNA sequences coding for the same CDR3. This rearrangement joins TRBV18 to TRBJ2-5; 9 bases match TRBD2. CDR3 length: 13 amino acids. J was trimmed by 5 bases and V by 3 bases; bases with no gene match: 1. CDR1 is KGHSH, CDR2 LQKENI, per germline. This CDR3 reads CASSPTSGETQYF. CDR3 bases: TGTGCCAGCTCACCGACTAGCGGCGAGACCCAGTACTTC.

This rearrangement joins TRBV5-1 to TRBJ1-1; 10 bases match TRBD1. This CDR3 comprises 14 residues. CDR1 and CDR2 from the germline V gene are SGHRS and YFSETQ. V dropped 1 base and J dropped 7; count of bases not matched to a gene: 4. CDR3 in amino acids: CASSLQGQGFEAFF. Here the CDR3 DNA reads TGCGCCAGCAGCTTGCAGGGACAGGGGTTTGAAGCTTTCTTT.

The genes are TRBV7-9 and TRBJ1-4; no clear D gene. The CDR3 sequence is 14 residues long. Trimming took off 3 bases at V and 0 bases at J, with 5 bases between the two ends. Germline loops: CDR1 SEHNR, CDR2 FQNEAQ (reference sequence). The CDR3 loop reads CASSFATTNEKLFF. The CDR3 DNA sequence: TGTGCCAGCAGCTTCGCGACAACTAATGAAAAACTGTTTTTT.

The chain is built from TRBV18 and TRBJ1-5, with 7 bases that match TRBD1. This CDR3 contains 16 residues. The germline CDR1 and CDR2 sequences are KGHSH and LQKENI. The trim removed 6 bases at V and 3 bases at J, leaving 11 bases unmatched. The CDR3 DNA sequence: TGTGCCAGCTCCAGGGGGGGACAAACCGTCAATCAGCCCCAGCATTTT. Protein: CASSRGGQTVNQPQHF.

The rearrangement uses TRBV5-6 and TRBJ2-5; 8 bases agree with TRBD1. The V segment lost 4 bases and the J segment 1 base; nucleotides outside the gene matches: 9. The CDR3 runs 16 residues. The V gene's germline CDR1 is SGHDT and CDR2 YYEEEE. CDR3 sequence (DNA): TGTGCCAGCAGCGAGGACAGGGCGGGGACCCAAGAGACCCAGTACTTC. Translated, it gives CASSEDRAGTQETQYF. Filled out from reference TRBV5-6 and TRBJ2-5, the complete variable domain reads DAGVTQSPTHLIKTRGQQVTLRCSPKSGHDTVSWYQQALGQGPQFIFQYYEEEERQRGNFPDRFSGHQFPNYSSELNVNALLLGDSALYLCASSEDRAGTQETQYFGPGTRLLVL.

This chain links TRBV7-8 with TRBJ2-1; D might be TRBD2 (7 bases). Germline-derived CDR1 and CDR2 are SGHVS and FQNEAQ. The CDR3 is 20 residues long. V was clipped by 4 bases and J by 5 bases, with 30 bases between them. CDR3 sequence reads: CASSSRGGGLRGGPDNEQFF. The DNA of the CDR3 is TGTGCCAGCAGCTCCCGAGGGGGGGGGCTAAGGGGCGGTCCAGACAATGAGCAGTTCTTC.

There are a few counts of this clone. CDR3 in DNA: TGCGCCAGCAGCTACGGACAGGCTAAAGGAAACACCATATATTTT. This sequence encodes CASSYGQAKGNTIYF. V and J are TRBV5-1 and TRBJ1-3; 7 nucleotides line up with TRBD1. The V and J ends lost 3 bases and 4 bases, in that order; junction bases with no gene match: 7. This CDR3 has 15 amino acids. From germline, CDR1 is SGHRS and CDR2 YFSETQ.

The chain couples TRBV19 to TRBJ2-7; no definite D call. The V gene's germline CDR1 is LNHDA and CDR2 SQIVND (reference sequence). There are 11 residues in the CDR3. V lost 5 bases, J lost 12 bases, and 14 bases lay in between. The CDR3 is CASSPLRVAYF. The DNA of the CDR3 is TGTGCCAGTAGTCCCTTAAGGGTAGCGTACTTC.

The chain employs TRBV19 and TRBJ1-2; 8 bases match TRBD1. There are 14 residues in the CDR3. J was trimmed by 8 bases and V by 6 bases; bases with no gene match: 11. Germline V gene lookup returns CDR1 LNHDA and CDR2 SQIVND (reference sequence). Here the CDR3 reads CASSDSGGKGGYTF. DNA of the CDR3: TGTGCCAGTAGCGACTCAGGGGGCAAAGGGGGCTACACCTTC.

V and J are TRBV6-5 and TRBJ1-2; D gene unclear. CDR3 length: 15 residues. V was clipped by 6 bases and J by 4 bases, with 18 bases between them. The germline V gene has CDR1 MNHEY and CDR2 SVGAGI. The CDR3 bases are TGTGCCAGCAGCCCCTACAGCACGAGTGGCTATGGCTACACCTTC. The encoded protein is CASSPYSTSGYGYTF.

The CDR3 DNA follows: TGTGCCTGGGGGATTGGGGGGGATCAGCCCCAGCATTTT. This translates into CAWGIGGDQPQHF. This chain links TRBV30 with TRBJ1-5; the D gene is possibly TRBD1 (5 bases). This CDR3 is built from 13 residues. Germline CDR1 is GTSNPN and CDR2 is SVGIG (reference sequence). Trimming took 5 bases from V and 5 from J, leaving 13 bases between them. Drawing the rest from reference TRBV30 and TRBJ1-5, the complete variable domain is SQTIHQWPATLVQPVGSPLSLECTVEGTSNPNLYWYRQAAGRGLQLLFYSVGIGQISSEVPQNLSASRPQDRQFILSSKKLLLSDSGFYLCAWGIGGDQPQHFGDGTRLSIL.

This chain links TRBV24-1 with TRBJ1-6; D is uncertain. The CDR3 has 14 amino acids. The germline CDR1 and CDR2 sequences are KGHDR and SFDVKD. V lost 12 bases and J lost 7, with 18 bases in between. CDR3: CAADETLGNSPLHF. CDR3 sequence (DNA): TGTGCCGCCGACGAGACGCTAGGCAATTCACCCCTCCACTTT.